These T cell receptor beta chains were read from a single sample in a study of T cell responses to AZD1222 COVID-19 vaccine. Clones were sequenced by immunoSEQ multiplex PCR, and TCRdb holds only the in-frame ones, with some missing. The table has 90,000 to 150,000 clones, roughly 90% seen once. Sequenced material: peripheral blood, taken on day 0 of AZD1222 vaccination. The receptors come from an adult in good health. Both conserved end residues are part of each CDR3. Fields, in order: V gene, D gene, clone size, J gene, CDR3 protein, CDR3 DNA. The D gene is left open where the match is weak. Only part of the rows carry a size: once, few, many, or a class if the clone is expanded.

V: TRBV5-6
D: NA
size: NA
J: TRBJ1-2
CDR3: CASSLGPDPYGYTF
DNA: TGTGCCAGCAGCTTGGGTCCGGATCCCTATGGCTACACCTTC

V: TRBV21-1
D: NA
size: NA
J: TRBJ2-7
CDR3: CASSKDDKTYEQYF
DNA: TGTGCCAGCAGCAAAGATGACAAAACCTACGAGCAGTACTTC

V: TRBV7-2
D: TRBD1
size: NA
J: TRBJ2-5
CDR3: CASSLDRGAETQYF
DNA: TGTGCCAGCAGCCTGGACAGGGGAGCAGAGACCCAGTACTTC

V: TRBV10-3
D: NA
size: NA
J: TRBJ1-1
CDR3: CAISESTTRRAEAFF
DNA: TGTGCCATCAGTGAGTCAACCACTAGGAGAGCTGAAGCTTTCTTT

V: TRBV6-5
D: NA
size: NA
J: TRBJ1-1
CDR3: CASSSQGLNTEAFF
DNA: TGTGCCAGCAGTTCACAGGGACTAAACACTGAAGCTTTCTTT

V: TRBV27
D: TRBD1
size: NA
J: TRBJ1-2
CDR3: CASSYWSVGTGSKGVYGYTF
DNA: TGTGCCAGCAGTTATTGGAGTGTTGGGACAGGGTCAAAAGGGGTCTATGGCTACACCTTC

V: TRBV9
D: TRBD1
size: NA
J: TRBJ2-5
CDR3: CASSVGQGARETQYF
DNA: TGTGCCAGCAGCGTAGGACAGGGGGCTCGAGAGACCCAGTACTTC

V: TRBV9
D: NA
size: NA
J: TRBJ1-2
CDR3: CASSVAISGERGYTF
DNA: TGTGCCAGCAGCGTGGCTATATCAGGGGAGAGAGGCTACACCTTC

V: TRBV7-9
D: NA
size: NA
J: TRBJ1-2
CDR3: CASSARVRPPNYGYTF
DNA: TGTGCCAGCAGCGCGCGGGTCCGGCCACCGAACTATGGCTACACCTTC

V: TRBV4-1
D: NA
size: NA
J: TRBJ2-3
CDR3: CASSQEWAPTDTQYF
DNA: TGCGCCAGCAGCCAAGAATGGGCACCCACAGATACGCAGTATTTT

V: TRBV7-8
D: NA
size: NA
J: TRBJ1-6
CDR3: CASSFYYGANSPLHF
DNA: TGTGCCAGCAGCTTTTATTATGGAGCTAATTCACCCCTCCACTTT

V: TRBV3-1/TRBV3-2
D: NA
size: NA
J: TRBJ2-7
CDR3: CASSNIGSTYEQYF
DNA: TGTGCCAGCAGCAACATAGGCAGCACCTACGAGCAGTACTTC

V: TRBV6-1
D: NA
size: medium-sized
J: TRBJ2-7
CDR3: CASGWELSYEQYF
DNA: TGTGCCAGCGGATGGGAGTTATCCTACGAGCAGTACTTC

V: TRBV7-3
D: TRBD1
size: NA
J: TRBJ1-1
CDR3: CASSLGPDRERTEAFF
DNA: TGTGCCAGCAGCTTGGGACCAGACAGGGAACGTACTGAAGCTTTCTTT

V: TRBV18
D: NA
size: NA
J: TRBJ1-4
CDR3: CASSDRGASNEKLFF
DNA: TGTGCCAGCTCCGACCGGGGGGCCTCTAATGAAAAACTGTTTTTT

V: TRBV9
D: TRBD2
size: NA
J: TRBJ2-5
CDR3: CASSVSGGALSEETQYF
DNA: TGTGCCAGCAGCGTTAGCGGGGGGGCCCTATCGGAAGAGACCCAGTACTTC

V: TRBV6-1
D: NA
size: few
J: TRBJ1-1
CDR3: CASSEAVFGTSTPNTEAFF
DNA: TGTGCCAGCAGTGAAGCGGTTTTTGGGACTTCCACTCCGAACACTGAAGCTTTCTTT

V: TRBV5-1
D: NA
size: NA
J: TRBJ2-2
CDR3: CASSLRSVQGYTGELFF
DNA: TGCGCCAGCAGCTTGAGGTCTGTACAGGGATATACCGGGGAGCTGTTTTTT

V: TRBV6-1
D: NA
size: NA
J: TRBJ2-7
CDR3: CASSEKWSSYEQYF
DNA: TGTGCCAGCAGTGAAAAATGGAGCTCCTACGAGCAGTACTTC

V: TRBV11-2
D: NA
size: NA
J: TRBJ1-4
CDR3: CASSLGRGSGEKLFF
DNA: TGTGCCAGCAGCTTAGGGCGGGGCTCGGGTGAAAAACTGTTTTTT

V: TRBV6-5
D: NA
size: NA
J: TRBJ2-7
CDR3: CASRQSGFHEQYF
DNA: TGTGCCAGCAGACAGAGCGGATTCCACGAGCAGTACTTC

V: TRBV15
D: TRBD1
size: NA
J: TRBJ1-6
CDR3: CATSRHVGTGHSPLHF
DNA: TGTGCCACCAGCAGACACGTGGGGACAGGGCACTCACCCCTCCACTTT

V: TRBV19
D: TRBD1
size: NA
J: TRBJ2-7
CDR3: CASRPGGAGEQYF
DNA: TGTGCCAGTAGACCAGGGGGCGCGGGAGAGCAGTACTTC

V: TRBV10-3
D: NA
size: NA
J: TRBJ1-1
CDR3: CAITGFLAEAFF
DNA: TGTGCCATCACAGGGTTCCTCGCTGAAGCTTTCTTT

V: TRBV7-2
D: NA
size: NA
J: TRBJ2-7
CDR3: CASSSRLGHREQYF
DNA: TGTGCCAGCAGCTCCCGACTGGGCCATAGGGAGCAGTACTTC

V: TRBV12-3/TRBV12-4
D: NA
size: NA
J: TRBJ1-5
CDR3: CASSLAENQPQHF
DNA: TGTGCCAGCAGTTTAGCAGAGAATCAGCCCCAGCATTTT

V: TRBV3-1/TRBV3-2
D: NA
size: NA
J: TRBJ1-1
CDR3: CASLKRGVDTEAFF
DNA: TGTGCCAGCCTAAAGAGGGGAGTTGACACTGAAGCTTTCTTT

V: TRBV27
D: NA
size: NA
J: TRBJ2-1
CDR3: CASSLWVANEQFF
DNA: TGTGCCAGCAGTTTATGGGTAGCCAATGAGCAGTTCTTC

V: TRBV5-1
D: TRBD1
size: NA
J: TRBJ2-5
CDR3: CASSSWDRQETQYF
DNA: TGCGCCAGCAGCTCCTGGGACAGACAAGAGACCCAGTACTTC

V: TRBV7-3
D: NA
size: NA
J: TRBJ1-1
CDR3: CASSPGQNTEAFF
DNA: TGTGCCAGCAGCCCGGGACAGAACACTGAAGCTTTCTTT

V: TRBV7-9
D: NA
size: NA
J: TRBJ1-1
CDR3: CASSPRGGSNTEAFF
DNA: TGTGCCAGCAGCCCCCGAGGGGGGTCGAACACTGAAGCTTTCTTT

V: TRBV12-5
D: NA
size: NA
J: TRBJ1-2
CDR3: CASGFGGGADYGYTF
DNA: TGTGCTAGTGGTTTTGGGGGGGGAGCGGACTATGGCTACACCTTC

V: TRBV20-1
D: NA
size: NA
J: TRBJ1-2
CDR3: CSASGERNYGYTF
DNA: TGCAGTGCTAGTGGGGAACGTAACTATGGCTACACCTTC

V: TRBV5-6
D: NA
size: NA
J: TRBJ1-5
CDR3: CASSLGVISNQPQHF
DNA: TGTGCCAGCAGCTTGGGGGTGATCAGCAATCAGCCCCAGCATTTT

V: TRBV5-1
D: NA
size: once
J: TRBJ1-1
CDR3: CASSLRGRTNTEAFF
DNA: TGCGCCAGCAGCTTGAGGGGACGGACGAACACTGAAGCTTTCTTT

V: TRBV5-5
D: NA
size: NA
J: TRBJ2-5
CDR3: CASSFRGGRETQYF
DNA: TGTGCCAGCAGCTTCCGAGGGGGTAGAGAGACCCAGTACTTC

V: TRBV19
D: TRBD1
size: once
J: TRBJ1-2
CDR3: CASRQTAGGTNYGYTF
DNA: TGTGCCAGTAGGCAAACTGCAGGGGGCACTAACTATGGCTACACCTTC

V: TRBV12-3/TRBV12-4
D: NA
size: NA
J: TRBJ1-4
CDR3: CASSRVLGEKLFF
DNA: TGTGCCAGCAGCAGGGTATTAGGTGAAAAACTGTTTTTT

V: TRBV6-5
D: TRBD2
size: NA
J: TRBJ2-3
CDR3: CASSPLAGGEDTQYF
DNA: TGTGCCAGCAGTCCGTTAGCGGGGGGCGAAGATACGCAGTATTTT

V: TRBV28
D: NA
size: once
J: TRBJ1-1
CDR3: CASLGDTEAFF
DNA: TGTGCCAGCCTCGGGGACACTGAAGCTTTCTTT

V: TRBV19
D: NA
size: NA
J: TRBJ1-4
CDR3: CASSARDGTNEKLFF
DNA: TGTGCCAGTAGTGCCCGGGACGGGACTAATGAAAAACTGTTTTTT

V: TRBV5-1
D: TRBD1
size: NA
J: TRBJ1-4
CDR3: CASSLGGGSEKLFF
DNA: TGCGCCAGCAGCTTGGGAGGGGGCTCCGAAAAACTGTTTTTT

V: TRBV19
D: NA
size: NA
J: TRBJ1-1
CDR3: CASKSKIMNTEAFF
DNA: TGTGCCAGTAAATCGAAGATCATGAACACTGAAGCTTTCTTT

V: TRBV4-3
D: NA
size: NA
J: TRBJ2-6
CDR3: CASSQDWGTSGANVLTF
DNA: TGCGCCAGCAGCCAAGATTGGGGGACTTCTGGGGCCAACGTCCTGACTTTC

V: TRBV28
D: NA
size: once
J: TRBJ1-2
CDR3: CASSLINIIAGYTF
DNA: TGTGCCAGCAGTTTAATAAATATCATCGCGGGCTACACCTTC

V: TRBV10-3
D: TRBD2
size: few
J: TRBJ2-3
CDR3: CASFSGGFTDTQYF
DNA: TGTGCCAGCTTTAGCGGGGGGTTTACAGATACGCAGTATTTT

V: TRBV2
D: NA
size: NA
J: TRBJ1-2
CDR3: CASSANPGGPEGYTF
DNA: TGTGCCAGCAGTGCTAACCCCGGGGGGCCGGAGGGCTACACCTTC

V: TRBV19
D: NA
size: NA
J: TRBJ2-3
CDR3: CASSKKPRTDTQYF
DNA: TGTGCCAGTAGTAAAAAACCCAGGACAGATACGCAGTATTTT